The clone carrying this T cell receptor (beta chain) was counted at least ten times. The antigen is not known. By 5'RACE with 10-nucleotide random UMIs, the cDNA was made. Whenever a sequencing run was performed, it yielded over 170 million TCR-beta sequences from 15-18 subjects. Using its own MiXCR run on the 5' RACE reads, TCRdb lists one record per CDR3 protein. The sample includes roughly 36,000 distinct CDR3 sequences, roughly 3.2% of them seen just once. Specified time point: longitudinal time-point 1 (baseline). Unsorted libraries were generated from 2 million PBMCs. These cells had been stored in RNAlater at -80 C. The data belong to a study of neurological immune-mediated disorders. From germline, CDR1 is SGHTA and CDR2 FQGNSA. Trimming pared 5 bases from V and 2 bases from J, leaving 9 bases between. The CDR3 is 13 residues long. General study results and limits: Repertoires from 18 of 34 multiple sclerosis patients grouped phylogenetically into a related-CDR3 cluster, suggesting a possible signature.

This chain links TRBV7-2 with TRBJ2-5; D may be TRBD1 (5 bases). This TCR came from a woman aged 60-75 years with multiple sclerosis. The specimen sequenced was PBMCs. The CDR3 region has the DNA TGTGCCAGCAGCAAAACAGGACAAGAGACCCAGTACTTC. Translating it yields CASSKTGQETQYF. The variable domain in full, completed from reference TRBV7-2 and TRBJ2-5, reads GAGVSQSPSNKVTEKGKDVELRCDPISGHTALYWYRQSLGQGLEFLIYFQGNSAPDKSGLPSDRFSAERTGGSVSTLTIQRTQQEDSAVYLCASSKTGQETQYFGPGTRLLVL.